This T cell receptor (beta chain) came from a study of cytomegalovirus exposure and HLA in healthy donors. Study results and caveats: According to the study, around 180 TCR beta chains were cytomegalovirus-associated. As a later analysis showed, a missense DCLRE1C variant was linked to trimming of TCR beta V- and J-genes. A previous analysis found most TCR beta V segments productive roughly 87% or roughly 30% of the time. As a later analysis showed, several of the most significant clusters appeared to be linked to common viral pathogens.

CDR1 and CDR2 from the germline V gene are SGHRS and YFSETQ. The J segment lost 5 bases and the V segment lost 4 bases, leaving 13 bases of the junction unmatched. The CDR3 has 16 amino acids. PCR employed 60 Vbeta and 13 Jbeta primers. Assay: immunoSEQ multiplex PCR; the TCRdb copy retains only in-frame clones and omits some. The table records some 180,000 clones, around 80% of them present only once. This clone was counted only a few times. What it recognizes is unknown. The rearrangement links TRBV5-1 to TRBJ1-1, with 8 bases identical to TRBD1. This TCR derives from a woman under 40 in good health and CMV-seronegative. The sequenced material came from PBMCs. The CDR3 nucleotides read TGCGCCAGCAGCACGAACGCTTACAGGGGGTTGACTGAAGCTTTCTTT. It is translated as CASSTNAYRGLTEAFF. Variable domain in full (rest from reference TRBV5-1 and TRBJ1-1): KAGVTQTPRYLIKTRGQQVTLSCSPISGHRSVSWYQQTPGQGLQFLFEYFSETQRNKGNFPGRFSGRQFSNSRSEMNVSTLELGDSALYLCASSTNAYRGLTEAFFGQGTRLTVV.